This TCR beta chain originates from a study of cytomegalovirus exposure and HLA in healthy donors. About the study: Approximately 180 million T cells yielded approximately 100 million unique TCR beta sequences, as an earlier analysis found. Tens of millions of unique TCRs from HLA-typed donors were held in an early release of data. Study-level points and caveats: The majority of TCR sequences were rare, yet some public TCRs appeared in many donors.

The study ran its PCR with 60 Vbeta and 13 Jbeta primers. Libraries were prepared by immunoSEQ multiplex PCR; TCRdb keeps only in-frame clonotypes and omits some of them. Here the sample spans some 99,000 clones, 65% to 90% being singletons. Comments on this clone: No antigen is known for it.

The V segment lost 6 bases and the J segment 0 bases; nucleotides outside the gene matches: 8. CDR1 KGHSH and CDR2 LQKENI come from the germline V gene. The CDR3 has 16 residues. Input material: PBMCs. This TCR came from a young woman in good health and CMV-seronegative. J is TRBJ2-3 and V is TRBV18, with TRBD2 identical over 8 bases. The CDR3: CASSLGASGSTDTQYF. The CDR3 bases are TGTGCCAGCTCCCTCGGCGCTAGCGGGAGCACAGATACGCAGTATTTT. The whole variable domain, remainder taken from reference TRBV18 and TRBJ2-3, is NAGVMQNPRHLVRRRGQEARLRCSPMKGHSHVYWYRQLPEEGLKFMVYLQKENIIDESGMPKERFSAEFPKEGPSILRIQQVVRGDSAAYFCASSLGASGSTDTQYFGPGTRLTVL.